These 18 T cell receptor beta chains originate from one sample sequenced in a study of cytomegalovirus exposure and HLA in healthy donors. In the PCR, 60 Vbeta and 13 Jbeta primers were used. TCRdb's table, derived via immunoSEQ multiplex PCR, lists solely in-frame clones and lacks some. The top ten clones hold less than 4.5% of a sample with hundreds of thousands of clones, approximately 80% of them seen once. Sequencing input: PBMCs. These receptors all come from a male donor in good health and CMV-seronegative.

The CDR3: CASSVAGGQGETQYF. DNA for the CDR3: TGCGCCAGCAGTGTGGCGGGAGGGCAGGGAGAGACCCAGTACTTC. The chain recombines TRBV10-2 with TRBJ2-5; 9 bases align to TRBD2. J gave up 4 bases and V 4 bases, and 7 bases lay outside the gene matches. The CDR3 contains 15 residues. Germline V lookup: CDR1 WSHSY, CDR2 SAAADI.

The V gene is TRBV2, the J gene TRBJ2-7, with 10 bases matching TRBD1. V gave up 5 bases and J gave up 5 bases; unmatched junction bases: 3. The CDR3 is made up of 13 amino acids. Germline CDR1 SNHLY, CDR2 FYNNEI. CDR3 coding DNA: TGTGCCAGCAGTAGACAGGGGGCCCACGAGCAGTACTTC. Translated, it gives CASSRQGAHEQYF.

The CDR3 loop reads CASSLLGTGSGQYF. The DNA of the CDR3 is TGTGCCAGCAGCTTGTTAGGAACAGGGTCTGGGCAGTACTTC. This sequence joins TRBV5-8 and TRBJ2-5; perhaps TRBD1 as D (6 bases). Deletions cut 1 base from V and 11 bases from J, with 18 bases between. Germline-derived CDR1 and CDR2 are SGHTS and YDEGEE. The CDR3 is made up of 14 amino acids.

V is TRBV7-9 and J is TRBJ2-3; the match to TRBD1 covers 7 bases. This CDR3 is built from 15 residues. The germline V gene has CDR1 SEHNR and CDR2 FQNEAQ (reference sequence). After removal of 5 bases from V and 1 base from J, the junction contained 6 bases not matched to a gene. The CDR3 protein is CASSLWTGGTDTQYF. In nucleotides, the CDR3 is TGTGCCAGCAGCCTTTGGACAGGAGGCACAGATACGCAGTATTTT.

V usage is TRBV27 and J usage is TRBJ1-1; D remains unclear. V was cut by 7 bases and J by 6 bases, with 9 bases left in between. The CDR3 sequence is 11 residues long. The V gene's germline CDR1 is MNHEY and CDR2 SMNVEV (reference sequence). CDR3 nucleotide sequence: TGTGCCAGCATAGGTCGGGCTGAAGCTTTCTTT. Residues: CASIGRAEAFF.

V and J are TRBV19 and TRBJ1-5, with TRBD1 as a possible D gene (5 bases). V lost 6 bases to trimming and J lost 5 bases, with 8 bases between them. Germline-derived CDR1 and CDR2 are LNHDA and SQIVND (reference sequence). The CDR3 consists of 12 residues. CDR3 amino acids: CASSWGDQPQHF. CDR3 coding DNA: TGTGCCAGTAGCTGGGGGGATCAGCCCCAGCATTTT. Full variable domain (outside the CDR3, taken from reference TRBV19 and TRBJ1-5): DGGITQSPKYLFRKEGQNVTLSCEQNLNHDAMYWYRQDPGQGLRLIYYSQIVNDFQKGDIAEGYSVSREKKESFPLTVTSAQKNPTAFYLCASSWGDQPQHFGDGTRLSIL.

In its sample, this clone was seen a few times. DNA of the CDR3: TGTGCCAGCAGTAGGCGGGAGAAAGGGGCCGGGGAGCTGTTTTTT. Translated: CASSRREKGAGELFF. V usage is TRBV6-1 and J usage is TRBJ2-2; 7 positions agree with TRBD2. The CDR3 has 15 amino acids. Germline CDR1 is MNHNS and CDR2 is SASEGT. V shed 5 bases and J 6 bases; nucleotides not matched to a gene: 9.

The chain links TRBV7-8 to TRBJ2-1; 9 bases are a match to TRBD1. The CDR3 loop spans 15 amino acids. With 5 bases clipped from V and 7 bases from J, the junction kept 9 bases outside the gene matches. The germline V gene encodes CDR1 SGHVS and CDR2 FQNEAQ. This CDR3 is CASSPRDRVSNEQFF. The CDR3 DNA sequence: TGTGCCAGCAGCCCCCGGGACAGGGTTTCAAATGAGCAGTTCTTC. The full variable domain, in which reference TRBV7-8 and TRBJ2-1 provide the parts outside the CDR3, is GAGVSQSPRYKVAKRGQDVALRCDPISGHVSLFWYQQALGQGPEFLTYFQNEAQLDKSGLPSDRFFAERPEGSVSTLKIQRTQQEDSAVYLCASSPRDRVSNEQFFGPGTRLTVL.

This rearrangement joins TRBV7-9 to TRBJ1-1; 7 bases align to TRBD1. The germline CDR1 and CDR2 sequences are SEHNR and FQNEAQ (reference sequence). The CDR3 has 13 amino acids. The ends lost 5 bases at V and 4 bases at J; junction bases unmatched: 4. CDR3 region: CASSQGQLTEAFF. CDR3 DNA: TGTGCCAGCAGCCAGGGACAGCTCACTGAAGCTTTCTTT. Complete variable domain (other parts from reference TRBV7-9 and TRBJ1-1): DTGVSQNPRHKITKRGQNVTFRCDPISEHNRLYWYRQTLGQGPEFLTYFQNEAQLEKSRLLSDRFSAERPKGSFSTLEIQRTEQGDSAMYLCASSQGQLTEAFFGQGTRLTVV.

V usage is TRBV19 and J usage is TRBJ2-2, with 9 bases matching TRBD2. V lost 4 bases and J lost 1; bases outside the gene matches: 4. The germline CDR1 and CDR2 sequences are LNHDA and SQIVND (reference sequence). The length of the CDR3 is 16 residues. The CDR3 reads CASSTPSGMNTGELFF. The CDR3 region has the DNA TGTGCCAGTAGTACGCCTAGCGGGATGAACACCGGGGAGCTGTTTTTT.

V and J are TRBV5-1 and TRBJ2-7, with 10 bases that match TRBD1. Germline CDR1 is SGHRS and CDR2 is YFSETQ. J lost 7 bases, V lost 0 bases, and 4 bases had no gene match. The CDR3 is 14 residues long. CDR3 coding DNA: TGCGCCAGCAGCTTGGGACAGGGGGCGCAAGAGCAGTACTTC. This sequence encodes CASSLGQGAQEQYF.

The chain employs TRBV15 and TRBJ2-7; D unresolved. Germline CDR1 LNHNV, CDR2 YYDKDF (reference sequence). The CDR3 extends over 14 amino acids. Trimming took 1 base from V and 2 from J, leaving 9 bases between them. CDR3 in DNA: TGTGCCACCAGCAGAGGGAAGGAGACCTACGAGCAGTACTTC. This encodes CATSRGKETYEQYF.

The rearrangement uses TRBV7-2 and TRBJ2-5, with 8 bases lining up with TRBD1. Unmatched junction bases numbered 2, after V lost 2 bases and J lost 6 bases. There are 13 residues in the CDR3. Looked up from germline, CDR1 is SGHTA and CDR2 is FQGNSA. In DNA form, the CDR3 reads TGTGCCAGCAGCTTAACAGGGGGGAAGACCCAGTACTTC. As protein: CASSLTGGKTQYF.

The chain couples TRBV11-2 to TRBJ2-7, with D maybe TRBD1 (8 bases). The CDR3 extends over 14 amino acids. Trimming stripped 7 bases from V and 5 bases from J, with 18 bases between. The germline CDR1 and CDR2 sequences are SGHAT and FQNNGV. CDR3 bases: TGTGCCAGCACGTACACAGGGGGGGAGAACGAGCAGTACTTC. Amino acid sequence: CASTYTGGENEQYF. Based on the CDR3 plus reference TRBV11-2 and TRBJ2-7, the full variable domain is EAGVAQSPRYKIIEKRQSVAFWCNPISGHATLYWYQQILGQGPKLLIQFQNNGVVDDSQLPKDRFSAERLKGVDSTLKIQPAKLEDSAVYLCASTYTGGENEQYFGPGTRLTVT.

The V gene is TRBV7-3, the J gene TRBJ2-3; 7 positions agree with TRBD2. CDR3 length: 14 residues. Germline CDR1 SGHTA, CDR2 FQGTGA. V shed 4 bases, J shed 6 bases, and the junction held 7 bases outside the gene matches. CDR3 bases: TGTGCCAGCAGCTATGGTGGGGGAGGGGATACGCAGTATTTT. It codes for CASSYGGGGDTQYF.

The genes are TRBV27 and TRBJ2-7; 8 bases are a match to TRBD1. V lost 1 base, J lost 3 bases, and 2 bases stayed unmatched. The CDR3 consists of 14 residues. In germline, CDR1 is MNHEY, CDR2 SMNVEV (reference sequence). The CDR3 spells CASSLLGTGYEQYF. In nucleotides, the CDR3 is TGTGCCAGCAGTTTATTGGGGACAGGCTACGAGCAGTACTTC.

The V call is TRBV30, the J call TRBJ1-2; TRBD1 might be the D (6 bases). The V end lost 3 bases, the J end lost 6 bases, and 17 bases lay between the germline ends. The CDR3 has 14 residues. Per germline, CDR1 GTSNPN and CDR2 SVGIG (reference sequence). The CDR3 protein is CAWSPGGAGDGYTF. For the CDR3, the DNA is TGTGCCTGGAGCCCGGGGGGCGCCGGTGATGGCTACACCTTC.

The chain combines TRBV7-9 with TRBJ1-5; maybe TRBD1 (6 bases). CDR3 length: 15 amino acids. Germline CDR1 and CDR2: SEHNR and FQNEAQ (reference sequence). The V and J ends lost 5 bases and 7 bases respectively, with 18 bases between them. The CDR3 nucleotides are TGTGCCAGCAGCCCCAGGGGCGGGGGGTCACAGCCCCAGCATTTT. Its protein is CASSPRGGGSQPQHF.